The present T cell receptor beta chain was sequenced within a study of OX40 agonist ivuxolimab in advanced cancers. Study context: Patients received ivuxolimab, an intravenous treatment, every 2 weeks at 0.01 to 10 mg/kg. Dose-escalation patients were diagnosed with hepatocellular carcinoma, melanoma, renal cell cancer or head and neck cancer. General study findings and limits: Not determined was the antigen specificity of the expanded peripheral T cells.

TCRdb's table, derived via immunoSEQ multiplex PCR, lists solely in-frame clones and lacks some. There are more than 55,000 clones in the sample; around 93% occur only once, and roughly 13% lies in the top ten. Concerning this clone itself: The antigen is undetermined.

This CDR3 is 15 amino acids long. The germline gives CDR1 SGHRS, CDR2 YFSETQ. V shed 3 bases and J 5 bases; nucleotides not matched to a gene: 9. Blood was sampled at baseline, cycle 4 day 1, and cycle 7 day 1. V usage is TRBV5-1 and J usage is TRBJ2-7, with 9 nucleotides matching TRBD1. The material was CD4+ or CD8+ T cells sorted from blood, obtained in a trial of the OX40 agonist ivuxolimab. The sequence came from an adult with an advanced solid tumor such as melanoma, head and neck, liver or kidney cancer. CDR3 region: CASSWGQGPGHEQYF. The CDR3 DNA sequence: TGCGCCAGCAGCTGGGGACAGGGCCCTGGGCACGAGCAGTACTTC.